The TCR beta chain described here comes from a study of blood T cell repertoires in COVID-19. Study context: T cells, B-cell-depleted T cells, or PBMCs provided the cDNA or gDNA that served as material.

Per the germline V gene, CDR1 is KGHSH and CDR2 is LQKENI. Trimming at V came to 0 bases and at J to 5 bases, leaving 6 bases not matched to a gene. The CDR3 extends over 16 amino acids. Profiled with immunoSEQ multiplex PCR; TCRdb holds only in-frame clones, not every one. The top ten clones hold roughly a tenth of a sample with some 290,000 clones, around nine tenths of them seen once. This receptor was identified in a woman between 25 and 40 years old who had recovered from COVID-19. The sample taken for sequencing was PBMCs or T cells enriched from blood (not recorded which). V usage is TRBV18 and J usage is TRBJ2-5; 10 bases match TRBD1. The CDR3 DNA is TGTGCCAGCTCACCACCGGGACAGGGGTATCACGAGACCCAGTACTTC. The encoded protein is CASSPPGQGYHETQYF.